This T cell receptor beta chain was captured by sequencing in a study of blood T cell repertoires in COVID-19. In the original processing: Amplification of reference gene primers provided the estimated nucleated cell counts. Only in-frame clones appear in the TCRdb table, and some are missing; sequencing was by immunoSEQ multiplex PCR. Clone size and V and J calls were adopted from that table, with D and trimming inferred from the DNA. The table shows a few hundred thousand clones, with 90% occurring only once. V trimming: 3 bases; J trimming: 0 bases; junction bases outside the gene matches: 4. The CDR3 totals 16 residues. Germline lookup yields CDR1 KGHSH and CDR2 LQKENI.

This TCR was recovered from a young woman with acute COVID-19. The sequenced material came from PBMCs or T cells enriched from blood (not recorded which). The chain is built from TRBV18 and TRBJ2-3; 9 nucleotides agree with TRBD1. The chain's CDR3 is CASSPSGQGSTDTQYF. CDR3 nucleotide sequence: TGTGCCAGCTCACCTTCTGGACAGGGGAGCACAGATACGCAGTATTTT. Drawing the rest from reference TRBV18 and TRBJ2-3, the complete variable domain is NAGVMQNPRHLVRRRGQEARLRCSPMKGHSHVYWYRQLPEEGLKFMVYLQKENIIDESGMPKERFSAEFPKEGPSILRIQQVVRGDSAAYFCASSPSGQGSTDTQYFGPGTRLTVL.